Given below is one T cell receptor beta chain in context. Antigen unknown. This sample was taken from a study of cytomegalovirus exposure and HLA in healthy donors. Study-wide results and limits: Cytomegalovirus status was reportedly diagnosed by the classifier with high specificity and sensitivity. Rarity marked most TCR sequences, yet some public TCRs occurred in many donors. The authors confirmed in vitro that three CMV-associated chains were specific for CMV antigens. The study listed approximately 160 cytomegalovirus-associated TCR beta chains.

The length of the CDR3 is 16 residues. Trimming shortened V by 0 bases and J by 2 bases, and 12 bases separated the two germline ends. The V gene's germline CDR1 is SGDLS and CDR2 YYNGEE. Only in-frame clones appear in the TCRdb table, and some are missing; sequencing was by immunoSEQ multiplex PCR. Here the sample spans about 170,000 clones, around nine tenths being singletons. The sequence was collected from a man between 18 and 29 years old in good health and CMV-seropositive. This rearrangement joins TRBV9 to TRBJ2-4, with a weak D call TRBD1 (5 bases). The material sequenced was PBMCs. The CDR3 DNA is TGTGCCAGCAGCGTAGGAAACAGGCGCTCCAAAAACATTCAGTACTTC. Protein sequence: CASSVGNRRSKNIQYF. Variable domain in full (rest from reference TRBV9 and TRBJ2-4): DSGVTQTPKHLITATGQRVTLRCSPRSGDLSVYWYQQSLDQGLQFLIQYYNGEERAKGNILERFSAQQFPDLHSELNLSSLELGDSALYFCASSVGNRRSKNIQYFGAGTRLSVL.